These 21 T cell receptor beta chains came from one sample sequenced in a study of response to subunit inactivated influenza vaccine. TCRdb re-analysed the RT-PCR reads in MiXCR, keeping a single row per CDR3 protein. The sample lists around 750,000 distinct CDR3 sequences, around 20% occurring once. The sequenced sample was PBMCs from blood, obtained more than 4 days after vaccination. These receptors all come from a man aged 50 to 59 who received an inactivated influenza vaccine.

The chain couples TRBV12-3 or TRBV12-4 to TRBJ2-7; D possibly corresponds to TRBD1 (6 bases). The CDR3 covers 14 residues. Trimming removed 5 bases at V and 2 bases at J, with 13 bases between. The CDR3 sequence: CASSAGTPTYEQYF. In DNA form, the CDR3 reads TGTGCCAGCAGTGCCGGGACACCAACCTACGAGCAGTACTTC.

The rearrangement uses TRBV5-1 and TRBJ1-1; no firm D call. The germline gives CDR1 SGHRS, CDR2 YFSETQ. There are 12 residues in the CDR3. The V end lost 4 bases, the J end lost 4 bases, and 8 bases lay between the germline ends. As DNA, the CDR3 is TGCGCCAGCAGCAACGAAGGCACTGAAGCTTTCTTT. Its protein is CASSNEGTEAFF.

The table lists this clonotype with a few counts. The CDR3 reads CSASRQGFGITDTQYF. Here the CDR3 DNA reads TGCAGTGCTAGTAGACAGGGGTTCGGGATCACAGATACGCAGTATTTT. The rearrangement links TRBV20-1 to TRBJ2-3; 8 bases map to TRBD1. Germline values: CDR1 DFQATT, CDR2 SNEGSKA (reference sequence). The J segment lost 2 bases and the V segment lost 3 bases, leaving 10 bases of the junction unmatched. The CDR3 sequence is 16 residues long.

A few counts support this clonotype. The V and J genes are TRBV28 and TRBJ2-1, with TRBD2 matching over 8 bases. There are 15 residues in the CDR3. V gave up 3 bases and J gave up 9 bases; unmatched junction bases: 10. Per germline, CDR1 MDHEN and CDR2 SYDVKM. CDR3 region: CASSFSGMGRGEQFF. The CDR3 coding sequence is TGTGCCAGCAGTTTTAGCGGGATGGGGCGGGGTGAGCAGTTCTTC.

The chain has TRBV7-2 and TRBJ2-1, with a weak D call TRBD2 (5 bases). The CDR3 consists of 15 residues. The V and J ends lost 2 bases and 6 bases respectively, with 14 bases between them. Germline CDR1 SGHTA, CDR2 FQGNSA. In DNA form, the CDR3 reads TGTGCCAGCAGCTTACGGACGGGGTCGGGCAATGAGCAGTTCTTC. Translation gives CASSLRTGSGNEQFF.

The rearrangement links TRBV12-3 or TRBV12-4 to TRBJ2-1, with TRBD2 as a possible D gene (5 bases). CDR3 length equals 18 residues. Trimming removed 7 bases at V and 5 bases at J, with 27 bases between. Written as DNA, the CDR3 is TGTGCCAGCACTCCCCTATGGCGGGTCGGTGGGGTCCACAATGAGCAGTTCTTC. Protein sequence: CASTPLWRVGGVHNEQFF.

This clonotype showed up many times. The chain couples TRBV7-2 to TRBJ2-2, with TRBD1 matching 7 bases. CDR3 length equals 15 residues. V dropped 4 bases and J dropped 4; count of bases not matched to a gene: 6. CDR1 is SGHTA, CDR2 FQGNSA, per germline. CDR3 sequence: CASSSRQGSTGELFF. CDR3 nucleotide sequence: TGTGCCAGCAGCTCGAGACAGGGCTCCACCGGGGAGCTGTTTTTT.

The V call is TRBV20-1, the J call TRBJ1-6; no definite D call. Germline assignment: CDR1 DFQATT and CDR2 SNEGSKA (reference sequence). The CDR3 loop spans 15 amino acids. The germline V and J ends were trimmed by 3 bases and 8 bases, with 17 bases remaining between them. CDR3 DNA sequence: TGCAGTGCTAGCCATTACTGGACCGGTGATTCACCCCTCCACTTT. Translating it yields CSASHYWTGDSPLHF.

This clonotype was found once. The chain employs TRBV6-1 and TRBJ1-4; D unclear. Between the trimmed V and J ends, which lost 0 bases and 4 bases, there was a span of 12 bases. Germline lookup yields CDR1 MNHNS and CDR2 SASEGT. The CDR3 sequence is 16 residues long. The chain's CDR3 is CASSEAPPGINEKLFF. DNA of the CDR3: TGTGCCAGCAGTGAAGCGCCACCAGGCATTAATGAAAAACTGTTTTTT.

The chain couples TRBV20-1 to TRBJ2-5; 11 bases agree with TRBD2. V shed 5 bases and J 5 bases; nucleotides not matched to a gene: 13. CDR1 DFQATT and CDR2 SNEGSKA come from the germline V gene (reference sequence). This CDR3 comprises 16 residues. This CDR3 reads CSAALTSGSFRETQYF. As DNA, the CDR3 is TGCAGTGCTGCCCTAACTAGCGGGAGTTTTCGGGAGACCCAGTACTTC.

This chain links TRBV14 with TRBJ2-1; 9 nucleotides line up with TRBD2. V was pared by 2 bases and J by 5 bases, with 4 bases of the junction left unmatched. From germline, CDR1 is SGHDN and CDR2 FVKESK. This CDR3 has 15 residues. CDR3 amino acids: CASSQLAGIDNEQFF. DNA of the CDR3: TGTGCCAGCAGCCAACTAGCGGGGATCGACAATGAGCAGTTCTTC.

This clonotype turned up a few times. V usage is TRBV20-1 and J usage is TRBJ2-7; TRBD2 might be the D (6 bases). From germline, CDR1 is DFQATT and CDR2 SNEGSKA (reference sequence). Between the trimmed V and J ends, which lost 3 bases and 2 bases, there was a span of 14 bases. The CDR3 has 14 amino acids. CDR3 coding DNA: TGCAGTGCTAGCGGGGGTACACCAACCTACGAGCAGTACTTC. It yields the protein CSASGGTPTYEQYF.

V and J are TRBV29-1 and TRBJ1-4; D call uncertain. Deletions cut 6 bases from V and 8 bases from J, with 16 bases between. Germline V gene data show CDR1 as SQVTM and CDR2 as ANQGSEA. CDR3 length equals 13 residues. The CDR3: CSVLDPRGEKLFF. The CDR3 DNA follows: TGCAGCGTGTTGGACCCACGAGGGGAAAAACTGTTTTTT.

The chain carries TRBV20-1 and TRBJ2-7; 13 positions match TRBD2. Germline CDR1 DFQATT, CDR2 SNEGSKA (reference sequence). V was pared by 6 bases and J by 7 bases, with 6 bases of the junction left unmatched. The CDR3 has 13 residues. The chain's CDR3 is CSAWTSGSGEQYF. The CDR3 bases are TGCAGTGCCTGGACTAGCGGGAGCGGGGAGCAGTACTTC.

This clonotype was observed a few times. The V gene is TRBV4-3, the J gene TRBJ1-2; maybe TRBD1 (6 bases). Looked up from germline, CDR1 is LGHNA and CDR2 is YSLEER. V lost 0 bases to trimming and J lost 4 bases, with 12 bases between them. CDR3 size: 15 residues. For the CDR3, the DNA is TGCGCCAGCAGCCAAGAGATGGGGGCTACCTATGGCTACACCTTC. This translates into CASSQEMGATYGYTF.

The chain uses TRBV18 and TRBJ2-7; D is possibly TRBD1 or TRBD2 (5 bases each). CDR3 length equals 15 residues. Germline CDR1 and CDR2: KGHSH and LQKENI. V lost 6 bases to trimming and J lost 0 bases, with 15 bases between them. The CDR3 spells CASSAPGRASYEQYF. DNA of the CDR3: TGTGCCAGCTCGGCTCCGGGACGGGCCTCCTACGAGCAGTACTTC.

The chain links TRBV28 to TRBJ2-2; D possibly corresponds to TRBD2 (5 bases). Germline-derived CDR1 and CDR2 are MDHEN and SYDVKM. V gave up 2 bases and J gave up 0 bases, with 10 bases separating them. The CDR3 totals 16 residues. CDR3 DNA: TGTGCCAGCAGTTTAATCGACTATTCGAACACCGGGGAGCTGTTTTTT. This gives the protein CASSLIDYSNTGELFF.

This clonotype was observed a few times. The rearrangement links TRBV4-1 to TRBJ1-5, with 9 bases fitting TRBD1. Germline CDR1 reads MGHRA; CDR2 reads YSYEKL. This CDR3 has 15 residues. V shed 2 bases, J shed 6 bases, and the junction held 5 bases outside the gene matches. CDR3 amino acids: CASSQYHRGLQPQHF. The CDR3 DNA reads as TGCGCCAGCAGCCAATACCACAGGGGGCTTCAGCCCCAGCATTTT.

This clonotype was seen only a few times. The chain links TRBV12-3 or TRBV12-4 to TRBJ2-1; no clear D. This CDR3 region has 14 residues. With 0 bases removed from V and 7 bases from J, the gap between germline ends came to 10 bases. The CDR3 loop reads CASSLAAGLNEQFF. The CDR3 region has the DNA TGTGCCAGCAGTTTAGCTGCCGGGTTAAATGAGCAGTTCTTC.

This clonotype was seen at least ten times. The V gene is TRBV20-1, the J gene TRBJ2-3; perhaps TRBD2 as D (5 bases). V lost 7 bases and J lost 2, with 10 bases in between. Germline CDR1 is DFQATT and CDR2 is SNEGSKA (reference sequence). The CDR3 totals 12 residues. This chain's CDR3 is CSGTSTTDTQYF. For the CDR3, the DNA is TGCAGTGGGACTTCGACCACAGATACGCAGTATTTT.

J is TRBJ2-2 and V is TRBV7-9; no definite D call. Germline V CDR1 and CDR2: SEHNR, FQNEAQ (reference sequence). The CDR3 is 16 residues long. Trimming took 5 bases from V and 0 from J, leaving 13 bases between them. The CDR3 DNA reads as TGTGCCAGCAGCCGTTCGACTGGGACGAACACCGGGGAGCTGTTTTTT. Protein product: CASSRSTGTNTGELFF.